This entry concerns a single T cell receptor (beta chain). Antigen unknown. Focal radiation plus CTLA-4 blockade with ipilimumab was given to patients with chemo-refractory metastatic non-small-cell lung cancer. This sample was taken from a study of radiotherapy plus CTLA-4 blockade in lung cancer. Some clones are missing from TCRdb's copy, which holds only in-frame ones; the method was immunoSEQ multiplex PCR. The top ten clones hold roughly 9.7% of a sample with some 70,000 clones, 65% to 80% of them seen once. Study-wide results and limits: It was early blood T cell clone dynamics, with interferon-beta, that reportedly best predicted response. Expansion of tumor-derived TCR clones was observed in blood after radiotherapy plus ipilimumab.

V shed 2 bases, J shed 1 base, and the junction held 6 bases outside the gene matches. The CDR3 spans 16 residues. CDR1 SGHDT and CDR2 YYEEEE come from the germline V gene. The chain employs TRBV5-6 and TRBJ1-1, with 9 bases fitting TRBD1. The sequenced sample was peripheral blood, obtained from a patient treated with radiotherapy plus ipilimumab. This clonotype was sampled from a human donor with non-small cell lung cancer who had a complete response to radiotherapy plus ipilimumab. The DNA for the CDR3 is TGTGCCAGCAGCTTACCGGGACAGGGACAGAACACTGAAGCTTTCTTT. Translation gives CASSLPGQGQNTEAFF.